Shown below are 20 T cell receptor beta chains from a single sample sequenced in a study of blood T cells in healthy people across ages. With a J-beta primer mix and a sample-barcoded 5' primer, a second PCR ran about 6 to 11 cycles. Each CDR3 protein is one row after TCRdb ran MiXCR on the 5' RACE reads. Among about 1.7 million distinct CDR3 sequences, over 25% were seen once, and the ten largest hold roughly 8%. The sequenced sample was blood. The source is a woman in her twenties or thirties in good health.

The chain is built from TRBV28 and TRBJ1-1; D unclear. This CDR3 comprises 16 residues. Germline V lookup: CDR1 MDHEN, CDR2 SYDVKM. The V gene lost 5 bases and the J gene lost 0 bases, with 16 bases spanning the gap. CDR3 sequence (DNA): TGTGCCAGCAGTCCCGGAGGGCGGCTTATGAACACTGAAGCTTTCTTT. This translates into CASSPGGRLMNTEAFF.

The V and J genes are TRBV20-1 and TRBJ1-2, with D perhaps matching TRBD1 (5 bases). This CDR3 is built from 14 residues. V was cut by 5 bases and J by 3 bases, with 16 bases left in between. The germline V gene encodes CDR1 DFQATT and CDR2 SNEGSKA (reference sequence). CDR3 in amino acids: CSAAPGRGDYGYTF. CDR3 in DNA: TGCAGTGCTGCCCCAGGAAGAGGGGACTATGGCTACACCTTC.

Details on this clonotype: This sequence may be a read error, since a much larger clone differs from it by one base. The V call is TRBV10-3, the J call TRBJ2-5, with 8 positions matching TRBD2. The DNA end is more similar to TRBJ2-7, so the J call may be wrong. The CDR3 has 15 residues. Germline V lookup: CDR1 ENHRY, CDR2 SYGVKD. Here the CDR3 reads CATSETSADSYEQYF. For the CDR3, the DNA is TGTGCCACCAGTGAGACTAGCGCCGACTCCTACGAGCAGTACTTC.

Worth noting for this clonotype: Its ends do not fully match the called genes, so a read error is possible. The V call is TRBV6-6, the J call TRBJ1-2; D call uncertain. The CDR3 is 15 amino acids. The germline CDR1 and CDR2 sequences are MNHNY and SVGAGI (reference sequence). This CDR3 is CASSYSFETNYGYTF. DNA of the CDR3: TGTGCCAGCAGTTACTCGTTTGAGACAAACTATGGCTACACCTTT.

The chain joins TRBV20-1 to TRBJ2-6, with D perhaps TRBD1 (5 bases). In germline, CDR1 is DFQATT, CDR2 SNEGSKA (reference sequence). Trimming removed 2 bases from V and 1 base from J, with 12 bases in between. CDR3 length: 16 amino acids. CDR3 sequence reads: CSARSQGSSGANVLTF. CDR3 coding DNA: TGCAGTGCTAGAAGCCAGGGTAGTTCTGGGGCCAACGTCCTGACTTTC.

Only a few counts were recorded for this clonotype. CDR3 sequence (DNA): TGTGCCAGCAGTTACAGGGGACCTTCCTACAATGAGCAGTTCTTC. Its translation is CASSYRGPSYNEQFF. The chain couples TRBV6-5 to TRBJ2-1; D is tentatively TRBD1 or TRBD2 (5 bases each). The CDR3 extends over 15 amino acids. The germline gives CDR1 MNHEY, CDR2 SVGAGI. The V gene lost 2 bases and the J gene lost 1 base, with 9 bases spanning the gap.

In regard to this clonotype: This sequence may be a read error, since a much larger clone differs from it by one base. Here the CDR3 reads CATSDLAEGGPYNEQFF. The CDR3 region has the DNA TGTGCCACCAGTGATTTGGCGGAGGGGGGGCCCTACAATGAGCAGTTCTTC. The V gene is TRBV24-1, the J gene TRBJ2-1, with D possibly TRBD2 on 7 matching bases. The CDR3 is 17 amino acids. Germline V gene lookup returns CDR1 KGHDR and CDR2 SFDVKD. Trimming shortened V by 0 bases and J by 2 bases, and 13 bases separated the two germline ends.

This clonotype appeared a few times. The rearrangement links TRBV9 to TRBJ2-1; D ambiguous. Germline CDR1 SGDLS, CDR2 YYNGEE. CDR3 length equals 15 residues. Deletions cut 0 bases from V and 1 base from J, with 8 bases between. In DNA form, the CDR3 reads TGTGCCAGCAGCGTAGATACCAGGTCCTACAATGAGCAGTTCTTC. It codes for CASSVDTRSYNEQFF.

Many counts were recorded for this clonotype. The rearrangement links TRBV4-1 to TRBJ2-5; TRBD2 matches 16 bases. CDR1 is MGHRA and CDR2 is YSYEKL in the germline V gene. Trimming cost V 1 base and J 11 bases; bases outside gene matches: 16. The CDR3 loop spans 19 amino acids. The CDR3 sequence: CASSQAGTSGGALRLEQYF. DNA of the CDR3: TGCGCCAGCAGCCAAGCGGGGACTAGCGGGGGGGCTCTCCGATTGGAGCAGTACTTC.

In DNA form, the CDR3 reads TGCGCCAGCAGCTTGGGAGGCCGGGGGACAGAGACCCAGTACTTC. Translating it yields CASSLGGRGTETQYF. The chain recombines TRBV5-1 with TRBJ2-5, with D perhaps TRBD2 (6 bases). Deletions cut 0 bases from V and 4 bases from J, with 13 bases between. Germline CDR1 reads SGHRS; CDR2 reads YFSETQ. The CDR3 length is 15 residues.

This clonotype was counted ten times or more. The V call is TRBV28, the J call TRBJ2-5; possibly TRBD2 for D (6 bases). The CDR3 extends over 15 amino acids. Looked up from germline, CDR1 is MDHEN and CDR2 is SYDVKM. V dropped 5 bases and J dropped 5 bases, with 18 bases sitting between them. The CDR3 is CASSPRSGGLETQYF. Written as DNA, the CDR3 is TGTGCCAGCAGTCCACGATCCGGAGGGTTGGAGACCCAGTACTTC.

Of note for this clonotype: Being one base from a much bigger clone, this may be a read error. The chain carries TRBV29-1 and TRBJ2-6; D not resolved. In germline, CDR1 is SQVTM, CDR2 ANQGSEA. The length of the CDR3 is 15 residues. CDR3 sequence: CNVEDGVSGANVLTF. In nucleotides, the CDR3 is TGCAACGTTGAAGATGGAGTATCTGGGGCCAACGTCCTGACTTTC.

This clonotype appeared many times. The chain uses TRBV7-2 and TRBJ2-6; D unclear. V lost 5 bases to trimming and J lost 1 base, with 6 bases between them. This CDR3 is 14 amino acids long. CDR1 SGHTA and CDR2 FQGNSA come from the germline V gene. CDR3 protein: CASSPTSGANVLTF. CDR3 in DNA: TGTGCCAGCAGCCCCACGTCTGGGGCCAACGTCCTGACTTTC. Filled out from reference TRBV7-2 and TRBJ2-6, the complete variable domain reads GAGVSQSPSNKVTEKGKDVELRCDPISGHTALYWYRQSLGQGLEFLIYFQGNSAPDKSGLPSDRFSAERTGGSVSTLTIQRTQQEDSAVYLCASSPTSGANVLTFGAGSRLTVL.

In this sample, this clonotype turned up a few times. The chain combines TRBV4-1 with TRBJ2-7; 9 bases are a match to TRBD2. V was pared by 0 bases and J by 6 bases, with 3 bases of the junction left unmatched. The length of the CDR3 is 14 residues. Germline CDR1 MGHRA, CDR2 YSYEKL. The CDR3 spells CASSQDERGAEQYF. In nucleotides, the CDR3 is TGCGCCAGCAGCCAAGATGAGCGGGGGGCCGAGCAGTACTTC.

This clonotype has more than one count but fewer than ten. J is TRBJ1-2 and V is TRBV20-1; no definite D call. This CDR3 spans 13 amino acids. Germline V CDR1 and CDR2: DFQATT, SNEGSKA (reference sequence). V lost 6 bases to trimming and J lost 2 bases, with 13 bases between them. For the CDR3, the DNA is TGCAGTGCCGACGGACGGACCAACTATGGCTACACCTTC. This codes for CSADGRTNYGYTF.

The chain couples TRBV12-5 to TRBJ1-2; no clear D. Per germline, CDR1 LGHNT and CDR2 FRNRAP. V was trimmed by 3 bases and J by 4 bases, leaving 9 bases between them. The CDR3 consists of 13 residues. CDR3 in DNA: TGTGCTAGTGGTTTCGTGTTCGGCTATGGCTACACCTTC. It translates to CASGFVFGYGYTF. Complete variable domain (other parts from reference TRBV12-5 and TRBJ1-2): DARVTQTPRHKVTEMGQEVTMRCQPILGHNTVFWYRQTMMQGLELLAYFRNRAPLDDSGMPKDRFSAEMPDATLATLKIQPSEPRDSAVYFCASGFVFGYGYTFGSGTRLTVV.

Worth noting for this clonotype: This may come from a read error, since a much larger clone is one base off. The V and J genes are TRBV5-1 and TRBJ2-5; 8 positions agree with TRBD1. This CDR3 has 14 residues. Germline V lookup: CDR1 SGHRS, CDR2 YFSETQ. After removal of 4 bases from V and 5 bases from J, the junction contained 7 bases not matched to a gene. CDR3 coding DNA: TGCGCCAGCAGCGTTCAGGGGGCGGATGAGACCCAGTACTTC. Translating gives CASSVQGADETQYF.

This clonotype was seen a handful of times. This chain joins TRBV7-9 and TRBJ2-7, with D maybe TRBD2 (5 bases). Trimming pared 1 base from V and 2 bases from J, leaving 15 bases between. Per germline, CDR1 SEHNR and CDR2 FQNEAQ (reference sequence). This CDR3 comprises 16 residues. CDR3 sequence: CASSLDTGSTTYEQYF. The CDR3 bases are TGTGCCAGCAGCTTAGATACGGGGTCGACCACCTACGAGCAGTACTTC.

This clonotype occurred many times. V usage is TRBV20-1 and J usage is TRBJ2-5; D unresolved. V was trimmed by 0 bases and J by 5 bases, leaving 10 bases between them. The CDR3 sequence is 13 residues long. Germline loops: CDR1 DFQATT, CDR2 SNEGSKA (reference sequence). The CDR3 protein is CSARDPSSETQYF. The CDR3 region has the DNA TGCAGTGCTAGAGATCCCTCGTCGGAGACCCAGTACTTC.

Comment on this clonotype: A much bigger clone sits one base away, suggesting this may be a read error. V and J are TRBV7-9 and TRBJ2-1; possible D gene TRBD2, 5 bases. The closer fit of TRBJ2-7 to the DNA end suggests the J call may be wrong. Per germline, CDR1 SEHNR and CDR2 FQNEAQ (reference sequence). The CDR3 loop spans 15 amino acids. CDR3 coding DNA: TGTGCCAGCAGCCCCCGGGGTACCTCCTACAATGAGCAGTACTTC. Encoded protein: CASSPRGTSYNEQYF.